This record concerns one T cell receptor (beta chain) sequence. The antigen is unknown. This sample was taken from a study of regulatory T cells in long-lasting Graves disease. Findings of the study overall: Repertoires from persistent disease leaned toward TRBV28, TRBJ1-2 and TRBJ2-5.

As to time point: persistent/refractory GD, antithyroid drugs over 5 years with positive TRAb. After RNA was extracted from PBMCs, the TCR library was made from it. American Thyroid Association guidelines served as the basis for diagnosing Graves' disease. As collected, the peripheral blood samples measured 7.5 to 10 milliliters each and went into EDTA tubes. This CDR3 is built from 17 residues. The V gene lost 4 bases and the J gene lost 0 bases, with 16 bases spanning the gap. Germline CDR1 SGHTA, CDR2 FQGNSA. Arm-PCR of CDR3 regions with iRepertoire HTBI primers generated TCR beta libraries. Source study methods: Across samples, roughly 58 TRBV and 14 TRBJ segments were found. TCRdb re-called the multiplex PCR reads with MiXCR, one entry per CDR3 protein. The V and J calls and clone size are TCRdb's, not the authors'. The table shows about 290,000 distinct CDR3 sequences, with roughly 21% occurring only once.

The V call is TRBV7-2, the J call TRBJ2-4; D unresolved. Sequenced here: peripheral blood mononuclear cells (PBMCs), sampled when the disease was refractory, from a patient treated with antithyroid drugs. The sequence was obtained from a female donor with Graves disease. The CDR3 loop is CASSSWVTGEAKNIQYF. In nucleotides, the CDR3 is TGTGCCAGCAGCTCCTGGGTGACTGGGGAAGCCAAAAACATTCAGTACTTC.